This T cell receptor (beta chain) is drawn from a study of human T cells and chemical hapten exposure (dated by TCRdb to the early 2020s). Study-wide context: For sensitization, 2% DPC in acetone was applied to a 2 cm by 2 cm area of upper inner arm skin. Patients additionally received weekly therapeutic DPC doses to the scalp throughout the approximately 24-week study period. Patch tests used Finn chambers with 0.01% DPC on the upper back, scored after 6 days by International Contact Dermatitis Research Group standards. The mostly female patient cohort included alopecia areata with under or over 50% scalp involvement, alopecia totalis and alopecia universalis. The libraries were sequenced as a pool, and the TCR yield per sample differed mostly because of small variations in library volumes within the pool. This study followed changes in the peripheral blood TCR repertoire in vivo during primary and secondary sensitization of alopecia patients to the hapten diphenylcyclopropenone (DPC). Blood samples were taken from patients before sensitization (week 0) and then at 2, 6 and about 24 weeks after DPC sensitization. Under 30 alopecia patients gave blood for TCR sequencing at one to four time points (pre-sensitization, 2, 6 and 24 weeks). The study at large found these results: DPC sensitization did not change how many TCRs were above 1 in 1000 frequency, and no evidence was found of alterations in global repertoire structure. Patch test score was positively correlated with the number of PT1 expanded TCRs, with significance at thresholds 8, 16 and 32 but not at 4. Compared with pre-sensitization or healthy control sets, expanded TCRs formed significantly more large CDR3 similarity clusters, which is consistent with antigen-driven responses. Alopecia, a presumed autoimmune disease, was present in all patients, so the immune response of the patients might differ from that of healthy individuals. After repeated subsampling, the strength of the expansion versus patch-test correlation and the threshold at which it became significant changed.

Libraries were prepared through RACE. TCRdb names NextSeq 500 as the instrument used. During library preparation, unique molecular identifiers were attached to individual cDNA molecules so that TCRs could be counted quantitatively and reproducibly. From each blood RNA sample, both TCR alpha and TCR beta chains were sequenced. The original pipeline was this. Samples had a median of 95,638 TCRs, with a range from 23,224 to 690,600. The Decombinator software suite was used to annotate the V, J and CDR3 of the TCR reads. For the PS versus PT1 abundance plots, all samples were subsampled to the same number of TCRs (28,000). TCRs were defined as expanded if absent before sensitization and observed at least eight times at the 2-week time point. TCRdb applied fastp at Q25 and MiXCR to the public reads, then kept only in-frame beta chains. When rows share a CDR3 protein, they turn into one entry using the most common DNA and genes. The V and J calls shown here were made by TCRdb, not taken from the authors' results. The table for this sample lists about 40,000 distinct CDR3 sequences; approximately 3.5% of them were counted only once. The ten largest clones capture about 6.9% of the sample.

Reading from cysteine to phenylalanine, the CDR3 counts 13 amino acids. The DNA shown is the 39-base CDR3, in frame from base 1. V loses 4 bases of germline sequence and J loses 13 bases, and the interval between the two ends is 17 bases. CDR1 and CDR2, looked up from the germline V gene (reference sequence), are LNHNV and YYDKDF. This clonotype has ten or more counts. The antigen this receptor binds is unknown. No quality values exist for individual bases; no much larger clone is one base distant. The sample's time point label, decoded: patch test 2, 6 weeks after DPC sensitization. Sample treatment or condition, as interpreted from the label and publication: therapeutic diphenylcyclopropenone sensitization with weekly scalp DPC. At every patch-test visit, the blood draw took place before the patch test was put on. Eligible patients were aged 18 to 70, diagnosed with alopecia, deemed suitable for DPC therapy, and excluded if pregnant. Total RNA was extracted from unfractionated whole blood that had been collected in Tempus Blood RNA tubes.

The chain couples TRBV15 to TRBJ2-1, with no reliable assignment of the D segment. This clonotype originated in a man aged 40-50 years with alopecia areata. Some clones in this sample may be carry-over from other donors' samples. The sample in question was whole blood, obtained in connection with sensitization to the hapten diphenylcyclopropenone (DPC). CDR3 region: CATSIGRGSSQFF. Read as DNA, the sequence is TGTGCCACCAGCATCGGCCGAGGTTCGAGTCAGTTCTTC.